A single sample gave rise to the 5 T cell receptor beta chains below, sequenced in a study of tissue T cells after allogeneic stem cell transplantation. Only in-frame clones appear in the TCRdb table, and some are missing; sequencing was by immunoSEQ multiplex PCR. The sample lists roughly 50,000 clones, approximately 70% occurring once. Sequences were obtained from sorted cells pooled from one or two spleens. All receptors come from a pool of C57BL/6 mice in good health.

On this clone: The gene symbols are mouse symbols. The read gets to within 1 residue of the CDR3 end, and the germline J gene fills in the rest. This chain joins TRBV19 and TRBJ2-5, with TRBD1 as a possible D gene (5 bases). The CDR3 runs to 12 residues. Per germline, CDR1 FNHDT and CDR2 SITEND (reference sequence). V was clipped by 2 bases and J by 6 bases, with 7 bases between them. This CDR3 reads CASSIREDTQYF. The DNA read from the CDR3 is TGTGCCAGCAGTATCAGGGAGGACACCCAGTAC.

Regarding this clone: The listed genes are named as in mouse. Sequencing ends 1 residue short of the CDR3 end; the germline J gene provides the rest. The chain links TRBV2 to TRBJ1-2, with unresolved D. The V gene's germline CDR1 is LGHNA and CDR2 YSYQKL. Trimming removed 3 bases at V and 8 bases at J, with 10 bases between. CDR3 length equals 12 residues. The CDR3 reads CASSQEKLDYTF. Incomplete CDR3 DNA: TGTGCCAGCAGCCAGGAAAAACTGGACTACACC.

Regarding this clone: The germline and genes are mouse ones. Coverage ceases 1 residue before the CDR3 finishes, and the germline J gene fills in the end. J is TRBJ2-5 and V is TRBV19, with 7 bases identical to TRBD2. V lost 0 bases and J lost 6; bases outside the gene matches: 4. In germline, CDR1 is FNHDT, CDR2 SITEND (reference sequence). The CDR3 consists of 14 residues. The covered CDR3 bases are TGTGCCAGCAGTATAGACTGGGGAAGGGACACCCAGTAC. Translating it yields CASSIDWGRDTQY. The complete CDR3 reads CASSIDWGRDTQYF.

This clone was counted between two and nine times. The listed genes are named as in mouse. The sequenced fragment ends 1 residue before the CDR3 boundary, so the rest is inferred from the germline J gene. The chain uses TRBV13-2 and TRBJ1-5, with 12 bases aligning to TRBD1. Germline assignment: CDR1 NNHNN and CDR2 SYGAGS (reference sequence). Germline trimming cut 3 bases from V and 6 bases from J; bases unmatched to any gene: 4. The CDR3 extends over 15 amino acids. This CDR3 is CASGVGTGGRQAPLF. CDR3 bases read: TGTGCCAGCGGTGTCGGGACAGGGGGCCGCCAGGCTCCGCTT.

As to this clone: The gene symbols are mouse symbols. Sequencing ends 1 residue short of the CDR3 end; the germline J gene provides the rest. The chain joins TRBV5 to TRBJ2-3, with a tentative D call TRBD2 (5 bases). The ends were cut back, 1 base at V and 0 bases at J, with 8 bases in the middle. The germline CDR1 and CDR2 sequences are LGHNA and YNLKQL (reference sequence). CDR3 length equals 15 residues. The CDR3 DNA, read in part, is TGTGCCAGCAGCCAAGTCTGGACTAGTGCAGAAACGCTGTAT. It encodes CASSQVWTSAETLY. The full CDR3 reads CASSQVWTSAETLYF.